This T cell receptor beta chain was sequenced for a study of beta chain features in type 1 diabetes. Overall study: The samples had 85 million to 130 million sorted cells examined in all. Study-wide results and caveats: TCRB CDR3 length was moderately but significantly reduced in all four CD4+ subsets of Type 1 diabetes patients.

With 2 bases removed from V and 7 bases from J, the gap between germline ends came to 12 bases. CDR3 length: 13 residues. The germline V gene encodes CDR1 GTSNPN and CDR2 SVGIG (reference sequence). For this clone: The antigen is unknown.

Isolated RNA was reverse transcribed in full, so expressed TCRB transcripts were sequenced. Only in-frame clones appear in the TCRdb table, and some are missing; sequencing was by immunoSEQ multiplex PCR. The sample comprises around 430,000 clones, about 29% of which are singletons, and around 0.065% rests with the top ten. Via the markers CD45RO/CCR7/CD25/CD127/CD95/CD27, stem cell-like memory, regulatory, central memory and naive CD4+ cells were sorted. The chain employs TRBV30 and TRBJ2-1; D is unclear. The receptor was derived from a man younger than 35 in good health. Sequences were obtained from naive CD4+ T cells from blood. CDR3: CAWSTVAKNEQFF. As DNA, the CDR3 is TGTGCCTGGAGTACGGTAGCTAAGAATGAGCAGTTCTTC.